Sequencing of this TCR beta chain was carried out in a study of blood T cell repertoires in COVID-19. For the study at large: Material from acute and convalescent COVID-19 was sourced from the United States, Italy and Spain. In each case, the material was cDNA or gDNA derived from T cells, B-cell-depleted T cells, or PBMCs.

The germline V and J ends were trimmed by 1 base and 4 bases, with 10 bases remaining between them. Germline-derived CDR1 and CDR2 are SGHTA and FQGTGA. The CDR3 spans 15 residues. TCRdb's table, derived via immunoSEQ multiplex PCR, lists solely in-frame clones and lacks some. The sample lists about 140,000 clones, approximately 89% occurring once. This TCR came from a human donor in a cohort sampled during active COVID-19. This chain links TRBV7-3 with TRBJ2-2, with D perhaps matching TRBD1 (6 bases). The specimen sequenced was peripheral blood. Here the CDR3 reads CASSLNRDGTGELFF. The CDR3 region has the DNA TGTGCCAGCAGCTTAAACAGGGATGGCACCGGGGAGCTGTTTTTT.